This T cell receptor (beta chain) was identified during a study of PD-L1 blockade in urothelial cancer. Overall study: Median blood clonality was around 0.08, with 75,000 to 90,000 unique TCRs. Study-level points and caveats: A pretreatment blood TCR clonality that fell below the median predicted better progression-free and overall survival.

Germline CDR1 is SGHTA and CDR2 is FQGNSA. The CDR3 runs 12 residues. Trimming left V 11 bases short and J 7 bases short, with 14 bases between. Clones were read by immunoSEQ multiplex PCR, and TCRdb kept only the in-frame ones, dropping some. The data show some 45,000 clones, around 84% seen once. Time point: pretreatment peripheral blood. This clone was observed a few times. Antigen: not known. The chain links TRBV7-2 to TRBJ2-2; a weak D match, TRBD2 (7 bases). The sequence was collected from a man in his sixties with urothelial cancer. Sequences were derived from PBMCs, sampled around atezolizumab (anti-PD-L1) treatment. CDR3 loop: CARRGGSGELFF. In DNA, the CDR3 is TGTGCCCGAAGGGGGGGAAGCGGGGAGCTGTTTTTT.